The clone carrying this TCR beta chain has only one observation. Its specificity is not known. Produced via immunoSEQ multiplex PCR; TCRdb's table is partial and in-frame only. The top ten clones hold approximately 14% of a sample with 53,000 or so clones, around 86% of them seen once. This CDR3 is 16 amino acids long. V lost 5 bases to trimming and J lost 4 bases; unmatched junction nucleotides: 9. Germline V CDR1 and CDR2: MNHEY, SMNVEV (reference sequence). The sample comes from a study of OX40 agonist ivuxolimab in advanced cancers. In the study overall: Patients were given ivuxolimab, an antibody that agonizes OX40 (CD134). The dose-escalation group included hepatocellular carcinoma, melanoma, renal cell carcinoma and head and neck cancer.

Broader study findings: Clones of CD4+ and CD8+ blood T cells grew by week 6 at doses of 0.1 to 3.0 mg/kg. The mean number of expanded clones was higher in CD8+ T cells than in CD4+.

The V call is TRBV27, the J call TRBJ2-5, with TRBD1 matching 11 bases. The receptor comes from an adult with an advanced solid tumor such as melanoma, head and neck, liver or kidney cancer. The specimen comprised CD4+ or CD8+ T cells sorted from blood, sampled in a trial of the OX40 agonist ivuxolimab. The CDR3 protein is CASSTQDRGRGETQYF. Written as DNA, the CDR3 is TGTGCCAGCAGTACACAGGACAGGGGGCGAGGAGAGACCCAGTACTTC.